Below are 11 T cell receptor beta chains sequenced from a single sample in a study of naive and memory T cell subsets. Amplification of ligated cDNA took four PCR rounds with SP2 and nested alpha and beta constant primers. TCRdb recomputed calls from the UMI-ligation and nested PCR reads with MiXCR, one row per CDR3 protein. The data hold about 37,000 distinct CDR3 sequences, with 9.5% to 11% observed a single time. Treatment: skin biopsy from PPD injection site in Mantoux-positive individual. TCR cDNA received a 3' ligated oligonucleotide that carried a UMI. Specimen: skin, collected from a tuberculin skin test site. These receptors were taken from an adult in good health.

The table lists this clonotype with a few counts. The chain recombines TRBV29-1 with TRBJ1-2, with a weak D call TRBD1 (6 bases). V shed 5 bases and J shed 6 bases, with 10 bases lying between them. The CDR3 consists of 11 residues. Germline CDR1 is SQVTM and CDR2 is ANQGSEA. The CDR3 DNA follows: TGCAGCGTTCTTGCAGGGGATGGCTACACCTTC. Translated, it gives CSVLAGDGYTF.

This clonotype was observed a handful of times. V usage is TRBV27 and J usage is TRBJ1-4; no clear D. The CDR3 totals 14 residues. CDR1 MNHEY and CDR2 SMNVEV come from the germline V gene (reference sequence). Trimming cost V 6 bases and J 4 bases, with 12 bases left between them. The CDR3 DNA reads TGTGCCAGCAGGGAGGGTGGACGTAATGAAAAACTGTTTTTT. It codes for CASREGGRNEKLFF.

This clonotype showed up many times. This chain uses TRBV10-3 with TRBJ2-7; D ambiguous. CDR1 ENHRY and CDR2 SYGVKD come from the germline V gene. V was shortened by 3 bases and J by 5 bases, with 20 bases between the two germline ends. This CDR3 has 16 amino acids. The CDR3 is CAISDPGNYAKDEQYF. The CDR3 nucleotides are TGTGCCATCAGTGATCCAGGCAATTATGCTAAGGACGAGCAGTACTTC.

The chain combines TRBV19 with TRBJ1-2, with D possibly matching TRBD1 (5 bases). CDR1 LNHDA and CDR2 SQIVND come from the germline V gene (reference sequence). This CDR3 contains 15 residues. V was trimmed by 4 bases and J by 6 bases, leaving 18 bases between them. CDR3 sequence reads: CASSTRDSSFHGYTF. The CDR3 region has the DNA TGTGCCAGTAGTACCAGGGACTCCTCCTTCCATGGCTACACCTTC.

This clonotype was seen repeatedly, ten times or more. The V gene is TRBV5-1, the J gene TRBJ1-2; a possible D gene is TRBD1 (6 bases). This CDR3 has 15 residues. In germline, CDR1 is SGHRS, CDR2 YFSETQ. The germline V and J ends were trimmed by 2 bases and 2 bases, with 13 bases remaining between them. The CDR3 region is CASSLQGELNYGYTF. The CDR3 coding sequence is TGCGCCAGCAGCTTACAGGGCGAGCTAAACTATGGCTACACCTTC.

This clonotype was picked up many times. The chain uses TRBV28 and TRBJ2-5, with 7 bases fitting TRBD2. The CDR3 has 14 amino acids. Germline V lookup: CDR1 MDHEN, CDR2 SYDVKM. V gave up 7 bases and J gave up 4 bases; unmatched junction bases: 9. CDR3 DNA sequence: TGTGCCAGCACCACCGGACTAGTCACAGAGACCCAGTACTTC. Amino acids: CASTTGLVTETQYF.

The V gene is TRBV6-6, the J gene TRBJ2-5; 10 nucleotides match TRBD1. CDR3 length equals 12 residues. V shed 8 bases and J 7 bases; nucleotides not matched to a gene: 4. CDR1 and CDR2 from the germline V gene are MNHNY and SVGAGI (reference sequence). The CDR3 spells CASGQGGGTQYF. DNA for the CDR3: TGTGCCAGCGGACAGGGGGGTGGGACCCAGTACTTC.

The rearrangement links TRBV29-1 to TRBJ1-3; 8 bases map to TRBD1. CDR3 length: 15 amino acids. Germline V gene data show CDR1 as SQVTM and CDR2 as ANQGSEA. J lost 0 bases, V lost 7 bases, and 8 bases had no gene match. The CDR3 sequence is CSAEDRAHSGNTIYF. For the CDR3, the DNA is TGCAGCGCTGAGGACAGGGCACACTCTGGAAACACCATATATTTT.

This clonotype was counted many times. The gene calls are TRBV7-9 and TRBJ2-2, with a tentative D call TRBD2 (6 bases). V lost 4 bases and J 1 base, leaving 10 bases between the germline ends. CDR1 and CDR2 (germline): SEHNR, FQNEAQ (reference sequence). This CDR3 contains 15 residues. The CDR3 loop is CASSSLAVNTGELFF. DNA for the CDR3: TGTGCCAGCAGCTCCTTAGCGGTGAACACCGGGGAGCTGTTTTTT.

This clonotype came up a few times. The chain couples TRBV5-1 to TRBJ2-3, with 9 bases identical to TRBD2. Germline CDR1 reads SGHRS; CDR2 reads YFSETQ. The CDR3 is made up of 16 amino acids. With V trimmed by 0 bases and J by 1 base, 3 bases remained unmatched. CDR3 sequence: CASSLALAGGTDTQYF. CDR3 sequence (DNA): TGCGCCAGCAGCTTGGCGTTAGCGGGGGGCACAGATACGCAGTATTTT.

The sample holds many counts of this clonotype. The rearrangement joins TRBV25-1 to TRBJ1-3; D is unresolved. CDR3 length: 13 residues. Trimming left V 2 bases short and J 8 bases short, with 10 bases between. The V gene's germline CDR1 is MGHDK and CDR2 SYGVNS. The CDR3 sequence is CASSEAGADTIYF. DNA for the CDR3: TGTGCCAGCAGTGAAGCGGGTGCGGACACCATATATTTT.